The entry below describes one T cell receptor (beta chain). Germline V gene sequence: CDR1 SGHVS, CDR2 FQNEAQ. With 3 bases clipped from V and 1 base from J, the junction kept 4 bases outside the gene matches. The CDR3 covers 16 residues. This entry belongs to a study of blood T cell repertoires in COVID-19. Enrollees, roughly 18 to 89 years old, lived in approximately 24 US areas. Recovered status in Cohort 3 required two negative PCRs, clearance, or symptom resolution. Sequencing used immunoSEQ multiplex PCR; TCRdb keeps in-frame clones, though not all of them. The table shows about 330,000 clones, with 75% to 90% occurring only once.

This TCR came from a young man who had recovered from COVID-19. The genes are TRBV7-8 and TRBJ2-7; 12 bases match TRBD2. Source material: PBMCs or T cells enriched from blood (not recorded which). The CDR3 DNA reads TGTGCCAGCAGCTTTGCCCTAGCGGGGGGGTCCTACGAGCAGTACTTC. Translating it yields CASSFALAGGSYEQYF.